Listed below are T cell receptor beta chains from one sample, sequenced in a study of cytomegalovirus exposure and HLA in healthy donors. Libraries were prepared by immunoSEQ multiplex PCR; TCRdb keeps only in-frame clonotypes and omits some of them. This sample yields 92,000 or so clones, of which approximately 68% are seen a single time; around a fifth belongs to the top ten. Sequenced material: PBMCs. These receptors were collected from a woman aged 50 to 60 in good health and CMV-seropositive. Each CDR3 is given without its conserved first and last residue. The order of the fields is J gene, V gene, CDR3 protein.

j_call: TRBJ2-5; v_call: TRBV15; cdr3_aa: ATSRDPGETQY
j_call: TRBJ2-2; v_call: TRBV27; cdr3_aa: ASSLRPLNTGELF
j_call: TRBJ2-7; v_call: TRBV9; cdr3_aa: ASSVGSGGIEQY
j_call: TRBJ2-7; v_call: TRBV7-6; cdr3_aa: ASSSSTGTVPYEQY
j_call: TRBJ2-7; v_call: TRBV5-5; cdr3_aa: ASNEGTGGYEQY
j_call: TRBJ2-3; v_call: TRBV2; cdr3_aa: ASSEGPLDTQY
j_call: TRBJ1-1; v_call: TRBV28; cdr3_aa: ASRGTGAGYTEAF
j_call: TRBJ2-7; v_call: TRBV6-6; cdr3_aa: ASGRGDYEQY
j_call: TRBJ1-2; v_call: TRBV6-6; cdr3_aa: ASSYLTGGYNYGYT
j_call: TRBJ1-1; v_call: TRBV27; cdr3_aa: ASSWRGQTEAF
j_call: TRBJ2-1; v_call: TRBV4-2; cdr3_aa: ASSPTSGGNEQF
j_call: TRBJ1-1; v_call: TRBV4-3; cdr3_aa: ASSYHRGLNTEAF
j_call: TRBJ2-7; v_call: TRBV30; cdr3_aa: AWTQSYEQY
j_call: TRBJ1-1; v_call: TRBV7-6; cdr3_aa: ASSIVSGGRAEAF
j_call: TRBJ1-2; v_call: TRBV4-1; cdr3_aa: ASSQDTGRGRGGYT
j_call: TRBJ2-7; v_call: TRBV29-1; cdr3_aa: SALKLGREQY
j_call: TRBJ1-4; v_call: TRBV28; cdr3_aa: ASSFERSEIEEKLF
j_call: TRBJ1-5; v_call: TRBV2; cdr3_aa: ASSFGQGSNQPQH
j_call: TRBJ2-5; v_call: TRBV5-1; cdr3_aa: ASSLDRQEQY
j_call: TRBJ1-2; v_call: TRBV2; cdr3_aa: ASSVGGNYGYT
j_call: TRBJ2-3; v_call: TRBV4-3; cdr3_aa: ASSLAGDTDTQY
j_call: TRBJ1-2; v_call: TRBV28; cdr3_aa: ASSHGQGADSYT
j_call: TRBJ2-7; v_call: TRBV7-8; cdr3_aa: ASSLGTGGIYEQY
j_call: TRBJ1-4; v_call: TRBV9; cdr3_aa: ASSATGANEKLF
j_call: TRBJ2-7; v_call: TRBV28; cdr3_aa: ASSLGLRDEQY
j_call: TRBJ1-2; v_call: TRBV19; cdr3_aa: ASSMGLPHGGYT
j_call: TRBJ1-1; v_call: TRBV27; cdr3_aa: ASSLFGMSEAF
j_call: TRBJ1-2; v_call: TRBV9; cdr3_aa: ASSSGYGYT
j_call: TRBJ1-1; v_call: TRBV4-1; cdr3_aa: ASSDRDSRNTEAF
j_call: TRBJ2-5; v_call: TRBV6-1; cdr3_aa: ASKGQQETQY
j_call: TRBJ2-3; v_call: TRBV6-5; cdr3_aa: ASSPRGVGTDTQY
j_call: .; v_call: TRBV5-1; cdr3_aa: ASSSLQGDSFYEQY
j_call: TRBJ1-3; v_call: TRBV27; cdr3_aa: ASSRDREGGNTIY
j_call: .; v_call: TRBV5-6; cdr3_aa: ASSHSGTASYEQY
j_call: TRBJ2-7; v_call: TRBV4-2; cdr3_aa: ASSQDPSRAGDYEQY
j_call: TRBJ1-1; v_call: TRBV9; cdr3_aa: ASSLYLGTEAF
j_call: TRBJ1-2; v_call: TRBV4-1; cdr3_aa: ASSQGGQGSGYT
j_call: TRBJ2-7; v_call: TRBV5-6; cdr3_aa: ASSEGDSYEQY
j_call: TRBJ2-7; v_call: TRBV11-1; cdr3_aa: ASSFWTGGYEQY